This T cell receptor beta chain was retrieved from a study of T cell repertoires in cytomegalovirus infection. Study summary: Indicated by public TCR beta signatures were CMV infection and matching HLA type.

A word on this clonotype: No antigen is known for it.

TCRdb re-analysed the reads in MiXCR, keeping a single row per CDR3 protein. This sample has about 490,000 distinct CDR3 sequences, with about 26% found just once. Study results and caveats: CMV-specific TCR beta clonotypes restricted by HLA-C were the ones dominating the ex vivo response. Cumulative public TCR beta family frequency identified CMV carriers with the relevant HLA.

Looked up from germline, CDR1 is SGHNT and CDR2 is YYREEE (reference sequence). This CDR3 spans 16 amino acids. V shed 0 bases and J shed 5 bases, with 14 bases lying between them. This TCR was recovered from a human donor in good health (CMV status not recorded). Some clones in this sample may be carry-over from other donors' samples. The specimen was PBMCs. The J gene is TRBJ2-2, the V gene TRBV5-4; D possibly corresponds to TRBD2 (6 bases). CDR3 DNA sequence: TGTGCCAGCAGCTTGGATACGGGAGTGAGGACCGGGGAGCTGTTTTTT. Protein sequence: CASSLDTGVRTGELFF. Filled out from reference TRBV5-4 and TRBJ2-2, the complete variable domain reads ETGVTQSPTHLIKTRGQQVTLRCSSQSGHNTVSWYQQALGQGPQFIFQYYREEENGRGNFPPRFSGLQFPNYSSELNVNALELDDSALYLCASSLDTGVRTGELFFGEGSRLTVL.